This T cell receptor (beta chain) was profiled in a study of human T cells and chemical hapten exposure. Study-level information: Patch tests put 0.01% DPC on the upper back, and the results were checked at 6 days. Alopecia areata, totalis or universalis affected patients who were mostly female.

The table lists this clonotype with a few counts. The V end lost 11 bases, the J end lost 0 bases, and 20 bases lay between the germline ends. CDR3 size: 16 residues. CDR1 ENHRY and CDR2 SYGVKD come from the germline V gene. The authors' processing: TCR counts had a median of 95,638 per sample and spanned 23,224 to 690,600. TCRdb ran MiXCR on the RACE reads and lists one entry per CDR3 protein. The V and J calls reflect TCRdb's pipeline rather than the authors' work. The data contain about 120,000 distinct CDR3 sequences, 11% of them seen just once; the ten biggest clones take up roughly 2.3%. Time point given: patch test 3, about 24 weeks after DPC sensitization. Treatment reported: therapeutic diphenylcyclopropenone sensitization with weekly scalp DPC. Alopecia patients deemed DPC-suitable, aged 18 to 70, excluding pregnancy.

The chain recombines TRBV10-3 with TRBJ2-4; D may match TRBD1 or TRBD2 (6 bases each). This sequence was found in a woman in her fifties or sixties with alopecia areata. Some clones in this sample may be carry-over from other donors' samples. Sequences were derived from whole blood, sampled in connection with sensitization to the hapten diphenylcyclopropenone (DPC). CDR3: CAPTGRGGLAKNIQYF. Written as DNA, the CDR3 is TGTGCCCCCACGGGCAGGGGAGGTTTAGCCAAAAACATTCAGTACTTC.